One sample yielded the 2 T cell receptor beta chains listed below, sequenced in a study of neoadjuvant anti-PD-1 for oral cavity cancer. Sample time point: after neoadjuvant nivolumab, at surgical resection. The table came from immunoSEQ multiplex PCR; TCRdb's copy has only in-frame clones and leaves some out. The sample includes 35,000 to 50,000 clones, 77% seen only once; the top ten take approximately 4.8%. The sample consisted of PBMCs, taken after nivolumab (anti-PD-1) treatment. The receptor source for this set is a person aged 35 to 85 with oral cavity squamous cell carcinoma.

The CDR3 sequence: CASSVEGVRRTEAFF. Written as DNA, the CDR3 is TGTGCCAGCAGCGTAGAGGGGGTCCGGCGAACTGAAGCTTTCTTT. The chain recombines TRBV9 with TRBJ1-1; possible D gene TRBD1, 6 bases. The CDR3 loop spans 15 amino acids. Germline V gene data show CDR1 as SGDLS and CDR2 as YYNGEE. Trimming stripped 0 bases from V and 5 bases from J, with 14 bases between.

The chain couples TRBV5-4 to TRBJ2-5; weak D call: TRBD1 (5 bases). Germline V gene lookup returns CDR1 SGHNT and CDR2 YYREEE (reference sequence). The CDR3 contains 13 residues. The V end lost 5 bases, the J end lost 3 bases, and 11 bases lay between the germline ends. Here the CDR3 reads CASRQAVEETQYF. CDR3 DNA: TGTGCCAGCAGACAGGCGGTAGAAGAGACCCAGTACTTC. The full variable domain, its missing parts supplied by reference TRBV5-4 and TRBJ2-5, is ETGVTQSPTHLIKTRGQQVTLRCSSQSGHNTVSWYQQALGQGPQFIFQYYREEENGRGNFPPRFSGLQFPNYSSELNVNALELDDSALYLCASRQAVEETQYFGPGTRLLVL.